This TCR beta chain came from a study of cytomegalovirus exposure and HLA in healthy donors. The germline gives CDR1 SGHRS, CDR2 YFSETQ. This CDR3 region has 18 residues. Trimming cost V 4 bases and J 5 bases; bases outside gene matches: 16. Study results and limitations: Prior analysis indicated that the majority of TCR beta V segments exhibited productivity approximately 87% or approximately 30% of the time. The study listed about 150 cytomegalovirus-associated TCR beta chains. When a later analysis compared HLA-associated TCR beta chains with equally common others, the HLA-associated chains turned out to be more clonally expanded and to have lower generation probabilities. Association of around 17,000 TCR beta sequences with HLA alleles was found at 0.05 false discovery rate in a later analysis.

Details on this clone: Its antigen is undetermined.

Primers included in the PCR were 60 Vbeta and 13 Jbeta primers. Sequenced by immunoSEQ multiplex PCR; TCRdb stores in-frame clones only, minus some. This table holds around 120,000 clones, roughly 79% found once. Material: PBMCs. The TCR originated in a woman between 35 and 50 years old in good health and CMV-seronegative. V and J are TRBV5-1 and TRBJ2-3, with TRBD2 matching over 10 bases. CDR3 DNA sequence: TGCGCCAGCAGCGGAAGCTCCCGAGCGGGGGGGCTTGGAGATACGCAGTATTTT. Amino acids: CASSGSSRAGGLGDTQYF.